The 30 T cell receptor beta chains reported below all come from one sample, sequenced in a study of cytomegalovirus exposure and HLA in healthy donors. The PCR had 60 Vbeta and 13 Jbeta primers. The protocol was immunoSEQ multiplex PCR, while the TCRdb copy is restricted to in-frame clones and leaves out a portion. The repertoire holds some 160,000 clones, with over 60% as singletons. Sequenced material: PBMCs. The source is a woman younger than 45 in good health and CMV-seronegative.

This rearrangement joins TRBV30 to TRBJ2-1, with D unresolved. V dropped 3 bases and J dropped 6 bases, with 18 bases sitting between them. Germline V gene lookup returns CDR1 GTSNPN and CDR2 SVGIG (reference sequence). CDR3 length equals 15 residues. In DNA form, the CDR3 reads TGTGCCTGGAGAAGGTATTTGCGGATGAGCAATGAGCAGTTCTTC. Its translation is CAWRRYLRMSNEQFF.

The V call is TRBV7-9, the J call TRBJ1-1, with a possible D match to TRBD1 (6 bases). The CDR3 is 13 amino acids. Trimming cost V 6 bases and J 8 bases, with 16 bases left between them. Germline V CDR1 and CDR2: SEHNR, FQNEAQ (reference sequence). The CDR3 region is CASSQPGHLEAFF. CDR3 nucleotide sequence: TGTGCCAGCAGTCAACCGGGACACTTAGAAGCTTTCTTT.

This clone was found a few times. This chain connects TRBV7-2 to TRBJ2-7; 16 nucleotides align to TRBD2. Germline loops: CDR1 SGHTA, CDR2 FQGNSA. Germline trimming cut 1 base from V and 8 bases from J; bases unmatched to any gene: 8. This CDR3 comprises 17 residues. The CDR3 nucleotides are TGTGCCAGCAGCTTAGGTGGGACTAGCGGGAGGGCCCAAAAGCAGTACTTC. Amino acids: CASSLGGTSGRAQKQYF. Variable domain in full (rest from reference TRBV7-2 and TRBJ2-7): GAGVSQSPSNKVTEKGKDVELRCDPISGHTALYWYRQSLGQGLEFLIYFQGNSAPDKSGLPSDRFSAERTGGSVSTLTIQRTQQEDSAVYLCASSLGGTSGRAQKQYFGPGTRLTVT.

The chain combines TRBV15 with TRBJ1-5; possible D gene TRBD1, 5 bases. Trimming pared 3 bases from V and 0 bases from J, leaving 9 bases between. CDR3 size: 15 residues. Germline-derived CDR1 and CDR2 are LNHNV and YYDKDF (reference sequence). This chain's CDR3 is CATSSRVHSNQPQHF. The CDR3 DNA follows: TGTGCCACCAGCAGCAGGGTACATAGCAATCAGCCCCAGCATTTT.

The chain is built from TRBV10-3 and TRBJ1-3; D gene unclear. Germline assignment: CDR1 ENHRY and CDR2 SYGVKD. This CDR3 has 13 amino acids. Trimming took 9 bases from V and 2 from J, leaving 11 bases between them. The CDR3 reads CAILDSTGNTIYF. CDR3 nucleotides: TGTGCCATACTGGATAGCACTGGAAACACCATATATTTT.

The chain is built from TRBV7-8 and TRBJ1-6, with no clear D. V gave up 3 bases and J gave up 9 bases, with 6 bases separating them. In germline, CDR1 is SGHVS, CDR2 FQNEAQ. The CDR3 runs to 12 residues. CDR3 region: CASSFSSSPLHF. The CDR3 nucleotides are TGTGCCAGCAGCTTCTCCTCTTCACCCCTCCACTTT.

Concerning this clone itself: This sample includes further DNA sequences coding for the same CDR3. The V call is TRBV5-1, the J call TRBJ1-1; the D gene is possibly TRBD1 (5 bases). CDR3 length equals 14 residues. Trimming cost V 0 bases and J 1 base, with 7 bases left between them. Per the germline V gene, CDR1 is SGHRS and CDR2 is YFSETQ. The CDR3 reads CASSLGRGNTEAFF. Written as DNA, the CDR3 is TGCGCCAGCAGCTTGGGTAGGGGGAACACTGAAGCTTTCTTT. Combining the CDR3 with reference TRBV5-1 and TRBJ1-1 gives the whole variable domain KAGVTQTPRYLIKTRGQQVTLSCSPISGHRSVSWYQQTPGQGLQFLFEYFSETQRNKGNFPGRFSGRQFSNSRSEMNVSTLELGDSALYLCASSLGRGNTEAFFGQGTRLTVV.

This clone was observed a handful of times. The chain couples TRBV7-8 to TRBJ1-5; D is unclear. CDR1 and CDR2 from the germline V gene are SGHVS and FQNEAQ. The V end was cut by 1 base, the J end by 7 bases, with 5 bases between. The CDR3 length is 12 residues. The CDR3 loop is CASSLGLQPQHF. The CDR3 DNA reads as TGTGCCAGCAGCTTAGGACTGCAGCCCCAGCATTTT.

This clone was observed a few times. In nucleotides, the CDR3 is TGCGCCAGCAGAGGAACCGGGACAGGGTATTCACCCCTCCACTTT. Residues: CASRGTGTGYSPLHF. The chain carries TRBV5-1 and TRBJ1-6; TRBD1 agrees at 9 bases. The length of the CDR3 is 15 residues. Trimming at V came to 5 bases and at J to 8 bases, leaving 8 bases not matched to a gene. Germline assignment: CDR1 SGHRS and CDR2 YFSETQ.

This clone turned up a few times. V gene TRBV30 combines with J gene TRBJ2-7, with TRBD2 as a possible D gene (5 bases). Trimming cost V 0 bases and J 4 bases, with 10 bases left between them. CDR3 length: 13 amino acids. Germline assignment: CDR1 GTSNPN and CDR2 SVGIG (reference sequence). The DNA for the CDR3 is TGTGCCTGGAGTGTGCGGGCTCCATACGAGCAGTACTTC. This sequence encodes CAWSVRAPYEQYF.

The chain joins TRBV4-1 to TRBJ1-2; TRBD1 agrees at 7 bases. Germline CDR1 and CDR2: MGHRA and YSYEKL. The CDR3 has 17 residues. V was clipped by 5 bases and J by 0 bases; unmatched bases: 12. The CDR3 reads CASSSPGQRKPNYGYTF. In DNA, the CDR3 is TGCGCCAGCAGCTCACCGGGACAGAGGAAACCTAACTATGGCTACACCTTC.

The genes are TRBV7-3 and TRBJ2-2; a weak D match, TRBD1 (5 bases). CDR1 SGHTA and CDR2 FQGTGA come from the germline V gene. V lost 4 bases and J 1 base, leaving 13 bases between the germline ends. This CDR3 spans 16 amino acids. This chain's CDR3 is CASSSQQARNTGELFF. DNA of the CDR3: TGTGCCAGCAGCTCCCAACAGGCCCGGAACACCGGGGAGCTGTTTTTT.

The V call is TRBV23-1, the J call TRBJ1-1; 9 bases line up with TRBD1. TRBV23-1 is an open reading frame, and its role is uncertain. The CDR3 contains 16 residues. Losses at the gene ends were 4 bases for V and 3 bases for J; bases not matched to a gene: 9. CDR3 amino acids: CASSPPGTGTDTEAFF. In DNA form, the CDR3 reads TGCGCCAGCAGTCCCCCGGGGACAGGGACAGACACTGAAGCTTTCTTT.

The V call is TRBV4-3, the J call TRBJ2-4; D not certain. V was trimmed by 4 bases and J by 1 base, leaving 11 bases between them. The CDR3 is 15 residues long. Germline loops: CDR1 LGHNA, CDR2 YSLEER. Here the CDR3 DNA reads TGCGCCAGCAGCCCCACTGTGGAGGCCAAAAACATTCAGTACTTC. Translation gives CASSPTVEAKNIQYF.

This clone occurred a few times. This chain joins TRBV18 and TRBJ2-7; no clear D. The CDR3 is 13 residues long. Trimming took 1 base from V and 2 from J, leaving 6 bases between them. CDR1 is KGHSH and CDR2 is LQKENI in the germline V gene. DNA of the CDR3: TGTGCCAGCTCACCACGGCAGGCCTACGAGCAGTACTTC. Protein: CASSPRQAYEQYF.

The rearrangement joins TRBV7-6 to TRBJ2-1, with a tentative D call TRBD1 (6 bases). The CDR3 is made up of 13 amino acids. Germline V gives CDR1 SGHVS, CDR2 FNYEAQ. Trimming took 3 bases from V and 5 from J, leaving 8 bases between them. CDR3 bases: TGTGCCAGCAGCTTGGACAGAAACAATGAGCAGTTCTTC. It encodes CASSLDRNNEQFF.

The chain carries TRBV27 and TRBJ1-4, with D possibly being TRBD1 (6 bases). CDR3 length equals 19 residues. The V gene lost 3 bases and the J gene lost 0 bases, with 20 bases spanning the gap. Germline-derived CDR1 and CDR2 are MNHEY and SMNVEV (reference sequence). The CDR3 protein is CASSFRLQIRGPTNEKLFF. In nucleotides, the CDR3 is TGTGCCAGCAGTTTCCGCCTCCAAATCAGGGGTCCAACTAATGAAAAACTGTTTTTT.

The chain carries TRBV19 and TRBJ1-2; TRBD1 matches 8 bases. Per the germline V gene, CDR1 is LNHDA and CDR2 is SQIVND (reference sequence). The CDR3 spans 13 residues. The trim removed 6 bases at V and 7 bases at J, leaving 7 bases unmatched. CDR3 loop: CASSPGRGLGYTF. The CDR3 DNA reads as TGTGCCAGTAGCCCAGGCAGGGGGCTTGGCTACACCTTC.

The chain joins TRBV9 to TRBJ1-2; D gene uncertain. Germline CDR1 and CDR2: SGDLS and YYNGEE. The CDR3 totals 14 residues. Trimming removed 0 bases at V and 2 bases at J, with 8 bases between. In nucleotides, the CDR3 is TGTGCCAGCAGCGTAGGGCGGGTAAACTATGGCTACACCTTC. Its translation is CASSVGRVNYGYTF.

The rearrangement links TRBV9 to TRBJ2-7; 8 bases are shared with TRBD2. With 2 bases clipped from V and 3 bases from J, the junction kept 7 bases outside the gene matches. This CDR3 spans 15 amino acids. The germline gives CDR1 SGDLS, CDR2 YYNGEE. CDR3 coding DNA: TGTGCCAGCAGCGTTTCCGGCGGGGGGCACTACGAGCAGTACTTC. The encoded protein is CASSVSGGGHYEQYF.

CDR3 region: CASSQPTTTGFYEQYF. In nucleotides, the CDR3 is TGTGCCAGCAGTCAACCCACGACGACAGGATTCTACGAGCAGTACTTC. The J gene is TRBJ2-7, the V gene TRBV28; tentative D call: TRBD1 (6 bases). V lost 5 bases, J lost 3 bases, and 20 bases lay in between. Looked up from germline, CDR1 is MDHEN and CDR2 is SYDVKM. The CDR3 loop spans 16 amino acids.

V and J are TRBV27 and TRBJ2-1, with a weak D call TRBD2 (6 bases). From germline, CDR1 is MNHEY and CDR2 SMNVEV (reference sequence). The CDR3 runs 14 residues. Between the trimmed V and J ends, which lost 7 bases and 4 bases, there was a span of 14 bases. Here the CDR3 DNA reads TGTGCCAGCATGGGGGGTGAGGGGTACAATGAGCAGTTCTTC. The encoded protein is CASMGGEGYNEQFF.

CDR3 residues: CASRGARGANVLTF. CDR3 nucleotides: TGCGCCAGCCGGGGGGCGCGGGGGGCCAACGTCCTGACTTTC. The V and J genes are TRBV4-1 and TRBJ2-6; tentatively, D is TRBD2 (7 bases). The V gene's germline CDR1 is MGHRA and CDR2 YSYEKL. This CDR3 has 14 amino acids. Trimming took off 8 bases at V and 4 bases at J, with 12 bases between the two ends.

The chain couples TRBV5-1 to TRBJ1-2; tentative D call: TRBD1 (6 bases). V was pared by 1 base and J by 8 bases, with 12 bases between. The length of the CDR3 is 13 residues. Germline values: CDR1 SGHRS, CDR2 YFSETQ. CDR3: CASSLQGIEGYTF. The CDR3 DNA is TGCGCCAGCAGCTTGCAGGGGATTGAGGGCTACACCTTC.

This chain links TRBV5-4 with TRBJ2-5; 7 bases fit TRBD2. J gave up 11 bases and V 0 bases, and 7 bases lay outside the gene matches. The germline gives CDR1 SGHNT, CDR2 YYREEE (reference sequence). CDR3 length: 13 amino acids. CDR3 sequence (DNA): TGTGCCAGCAGCTTGGTTAGGGGAGGGGAGCAGTACTTC. Encoded protein: CASSLVRGGEQYF.

The chain employs TRBV6-5 and TRBJ2-5; D not certain. V gave up 5 bases and J gave up 5 bases, with 12 bases separating them. The CDR3 loop spans 13 amino acids. Germline CDR1 is MNHEY and CDR2 is SVGAGI. The DNA for the CDR3 is TGTGCCAGCAGTCAGACATTTTGGGAGACCCAGTACTTC. It specifies CASSQTFWETQYF.

This chain links TRBV9 with TRBJ1-2, with a tentative D call TRBD1 (5 bases). This CDR3 contains 12 residues. Germline CDR1 reads SGDLS; CDR2 reads YYNGEE. V gave up 5 bases and J gave up 7 bases, with 12 bases separating them. The CDR3 nucleotides are TGTGCCAGCAGTAAATGGGACTCTGGCTACACCTTC. This sequence encodes CASSKWDSGYTF.

The chain uses TRBV7-2 and TRBJ1-1; 7 nucleotides align to TRBD1. The CDR3 length is 14 residues. Germline loops: CDR1 SGHTA, CDR2 FQGNSA. V trimming: 1 base; J trimming: 5 bases; junction bases outside the gene matches: 4. CDR3 nucleotides: TGTGCCAGCAGCTTAGAAGGGACAGTTACTGAAGCTTTCTTT. It encodes CASSLEGTVTEAFF.

The chain joins TRBV6-1 to TRBJ2-3, with 7 bases lining up with TRBD2. Unmatched junction bases numbered 7, after V lost 1 base and J lost 6 bases. The CDR3 consists of 15 residues. The germline V gene encodes CDR1 MNHNS and CDR2 SASEGT. CDR3 residues: CASSEVGAGEDTQYF. CDR3 DNA sequence: TGTGCCAGCAGTGAAGTCGGCGCGGGAGAGGATACGCAGTATTTT.

In its sample, this clone was seen once. The chain carries TRBV19 and TRBJ1-2, with 8 nucleotides matching TRBD1. V was clipped by 2 bases and J by 6 bases; unmatched bases: 11. The CDR3 sequence is 16 residues long. Germline assignment: CDR1 LNHDA and CDR2 SQIVND (reference sequence). The CDR3 DNA sequence: TGTGCCAGTAGTATACAGGGGGCTGCGGGAATACATGGCTACACCTTC. Its translation is CASSIQGAAGIHGYTF. Drawing the rest from reference TRBV19 and TRBJ1-2, the complete variable domain is DGGITQSPKYLFRKEGQNVTLSCEQNLNHDAMYWYRQDPGQGLRLIYYSQIVNDFQKGDIAEGYSVSREKKESFPLTVTSAQKNPTAFYLCASSIQGAAGIHGYTFGSGTRLTVV.